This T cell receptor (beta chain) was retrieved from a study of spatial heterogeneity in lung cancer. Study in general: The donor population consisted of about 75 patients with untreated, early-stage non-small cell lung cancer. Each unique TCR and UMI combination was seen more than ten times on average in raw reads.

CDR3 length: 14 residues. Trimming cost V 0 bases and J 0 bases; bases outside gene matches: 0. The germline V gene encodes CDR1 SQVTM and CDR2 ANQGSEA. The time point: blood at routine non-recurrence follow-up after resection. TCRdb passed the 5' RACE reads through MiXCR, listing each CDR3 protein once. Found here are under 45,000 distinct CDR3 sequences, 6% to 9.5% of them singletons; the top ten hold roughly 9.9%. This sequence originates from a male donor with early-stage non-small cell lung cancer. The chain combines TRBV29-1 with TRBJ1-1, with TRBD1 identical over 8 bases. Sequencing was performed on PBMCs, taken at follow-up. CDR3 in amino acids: CSVEETGVNTEAFF. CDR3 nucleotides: TGCAGCGTTGAAGAGACAGGGGTGAACACTGAAGCTTTCTTT.